These T cell receptor beta chains were read from a single sample in a study of T cell responses to AZD1222 COVID-19 vaccine. TCRdb keeps only in-frame clones here, not all; method: immunoSEQ multiplex PCR. The sample has 100,000 to 150,000 clones, roughly 93% seen once. The input for sequencing was peripheral blood, taken 28 days after the second AZD1222 dose. The receptor set was obtained from an adult who received the AZD1222 COVID-19 vaccine. Each CDR3 is given with its conserved first and last residue. A D gene is named only where the DNA matches it firmly.

j_call d_call cdr3_length v_call cdr3_nt cdr3_aa
TRBJ2-7 NA 16 TRBV21-1 TGTGCCAGCAGCGACTTGGGGAGCGTTGATCGGTACGAGCAGTACTTC CASSDLGSVDRYEQYF
TRBJ2-7 NA 15 TRBV5-6 TGTGCCAGCAGTCTCCATATACTAGTCTCCTACGAGCAGTACTTC CASSLHILVSYEQYF
TRBJ2-3 NA 11 TRBV20-1 TGCAGTGTGCAGCGAGCAGATACGCAGTATTTT CSVQRADTQYF
TRBJ2-7 TRBD2 14 TRBV9 TGTGCCAGCAGTAAGGGGCGGGAGGGCCTCGAGCAGTACTTC CASSKGREGLEQYF
TRBJ2-7 NA 18 TRBV5-6 TGTGCCAGCAGCTTGTTAGGTCTCGACGGTGGCGGAACCTACGAGCAGTACTTC CASSLLGLDGGGTYEQYF
TRBJ2-7 TRBD1 15 TRBV18 TGTGCCAGCTCACACTCTTTGGACAGGGTGGACGAGCAGTACTTC CASSHSLDRVDEQYF
TRBJ1-1 TRBD1 14 TRBV5-1 TGCGCCAGCAGCTTGCCCGACAGGGGCGCTGAAGCTTTCTTT CASSLPDRGAEAFF
TRBJ2-1 NA 15 TRBV27 TGTGCCAGCAGTTTGATCGGGAAGGAATACAATGAGCAGTTCTTC CASSLIGKEYNEQFF
TRBJ1-3 NA 14 TRBV5-1 TGCGCCAGCAGCTTGGGGCTTCCAGGAAACACCATATATTTT CASSLGLPGNTIYF
TRBJ1-1 TRBD1 14 TRBV7-2 TGTGCCAGCAGCTTACGACAGGGAAACTCTGAAGCTTTCTTT CASSLRQGNSEAFF
TRBJ2-1 TRBD1 14 TRBV24-1 TGTGCCACCAGTGTTACAGGGGAGTGGAATGAGCAGTTCTTC CATSVTGEWNEQFF
TRBJ2-1 TRBD2 18 TRBV2 TGTGCCAGCAGTGATCGGTGGGCGGGAGGGCCTTCCAGTGATGAGCAGTTCTTC CASSDRWAGGPSSDEQFF
TRBJ2-7 TRBD2 15 TRBV7-9 TGTGCCAGCAGCCTAATTAGCGGGAGGTCCTACGAGCAGTACTTC CASSLISGRSYEQYF
TRBJ2-7 NA 14 TRBV7-8 TGTGCCAGCAGGGGACTGGAGACTATCTACGAGCAGTACTTC CASRGLETIYEQYF